One sample yielded the 10 T cell receptor beta chains listed below, sequenced in a study of blood T cell repertoires in COVID-19. Profiled with immunoSEQ multiplex PCR; TCRdb holds only in-frame clones, not every one. The table includes around 300,000 clones, around 89% detected once. Sequences were obtained from peripheral blood. These receptors came from a woman between 40 and 55 years old with COVID-19, enrolled during active disease.

V gene TRBV7-9 combines with J gene TRBJ1-6; maybe TRBD1 (6 bases). The CDR3 totals 16 residues. Trimming cost V 5 bases and J 5 bases, with 16 bases left between them. CDR1 and CDR2 from the germline V gene are SEHNR and FQNEAQ (reference sequence). The CDR3 sequence: CASSPLGAGDNSPLHF. As DNA, the CDR3 is TGTGCCAGCAGCCCCCTTGGGGCAGGGGATAATTCACCCCTCCACTTT.

The V and J genes are TRBV29-1 and TRBJ2-7, with D perhaps matching TRBD2 (6 bases). V shed 7 bases and J shed 4 bases, with 11 bases lying between them. The CDR3 length is 11 residues. Germline-derived CDR1 and CDR2 are SQVTM and ANQGSEA. Here the CDR3 reads CSGGDQYEQYF. As DNA, the CDR3 is TGCAGCGGCGGGGACCAATACGAGCAGTACTTC.

The chain joins TRBV4-3 to TRBJ1-1, with D possibly matching TRBD1 (5 bases). CDR3 length: 16 residues. V was shortened by 3 bases and J by 0 bases, with 14 bases between the two germline ends. Germline V gives CDR1 LGHNA, CDR2 YSLEER. The CDR3 spells CASSQAQDSMNTEAFF. The CDR3 DNA reads TGCGCCAGCAGCCAGGCACAGGATTCCATGAACACTGAAGCTTTCTTT.

J is TRBJ2-7 and V is TRBV6-6, with a weak D call TRBD1 (5 bases). CDR3 size: 15 residues. The ends were cut back, 4 bases at V and 0 bases at J, with 13 bases in the middle. Germline V gene data show CDR1 as MNHNY and CDR2 as SVGAGI (reference sequence). CDR3 region: CASSFDRTRSYEQYF. For the CDR3, the DNA is TGTGCCAGCAGTTTCGACAGAACTCGCTCCTACGAGCAGTACTTC.

The chain employs TRBV28 and TRBJ1-2; D uncertain. The CDR3 extends over 13 amino acids. Trimming stripped 7 bases from V and 5 bases from J, with 14 bases between. CDR1 and CDR2 from the germline V gene are MDHEN and SYDVKM. The DNA of the CDR3 is TGTGCCAGCACCCGGCCGCCTAGATATGGCTACACCTTC. This translates into CASTRPPRYGYTF.

The chain recombines TRBV5-1 with TRBJ2-7; tentative D call: TRBD1 (8 bases). CDR1 and CDR2 (germline): SGHRS, YFSETQ. The CDR3 is 15 residues long. V was pared by 4 bases and J by 2 bases, with 16 bases between. The CDR3 loop reads CASSENRGGTYEQYF. Here the CDR3 DNA reads TGCGCCAGCAGCGAAAACAGGGGGGGTACCTACGAGCAGTACTTC.

The chain uses TRBV28 and TRBJ1-2; maybe TRBD1 (5 bases). From germline, CDR1 is MDHEN and CDR2 SYDVKM. The V and J ends lost 4 bases and 8 bases respectively, with 11 bases between them. The CDR3 sequence is 12 residues long. CDR3 sequence reads: CASSSQGKGYTF. Here the CDR3 DNA reads TGTGCCAGCAGTTCCCAGGGAAAGGGCTACACCTTC.

The chain is built from TRBV7-3 and TRBJ2-2; the match to TRBD1 covers 10 bases. With V trimmed by 5 bases and J by 7 bases, 16 bases remained unmatched. Germline lookup yields CDR1 SGHTA and CDR2 FQGTGA. CDR3 length equals 18 residues. CDR3 bases: TGTGCCAGCAGCGATCGACAGGGGGCCTCAAGGCGGGGCGGGGAGCTGTTTTTT. This translates into CASSDRQGASRRGGELFF.

This rearrangement joins TRBV19 to TRBJ2-2; 8 bases map to TRBD2. This CDR3 spans 17 amino acids. With V trimmed by 4 bases and J by 1 base, 8 bases remained unmatched. Germline loops: CDR1 LNHDA, CDR2 SQIVND (reference sequence). CDR3 nucleotide sequence: TGTGCCAGTAGTAGAGGAGCGGGAGCACGGAACACCGGGGAGCTGTTTTTT. Protein sequence: CASSRGAGARNTGELFF.

CDR3 DNA: TGCGCCAGCAGCTTGGTGCCCGGGGAGGCTGGCTACACCTTC. It encodes CASSLVPGEAGYTF. The chain couples TRBV5-1 to TRBJ1-2; no reliable D call. The CDR3 loop spans 14 amino acids. The V end lost 0 bases, the J end lost 7 bases, and 13 bases lay between the germline ends. Germline V gene sequence: CDR1 SGHRS, CDR2 YFSETQ.